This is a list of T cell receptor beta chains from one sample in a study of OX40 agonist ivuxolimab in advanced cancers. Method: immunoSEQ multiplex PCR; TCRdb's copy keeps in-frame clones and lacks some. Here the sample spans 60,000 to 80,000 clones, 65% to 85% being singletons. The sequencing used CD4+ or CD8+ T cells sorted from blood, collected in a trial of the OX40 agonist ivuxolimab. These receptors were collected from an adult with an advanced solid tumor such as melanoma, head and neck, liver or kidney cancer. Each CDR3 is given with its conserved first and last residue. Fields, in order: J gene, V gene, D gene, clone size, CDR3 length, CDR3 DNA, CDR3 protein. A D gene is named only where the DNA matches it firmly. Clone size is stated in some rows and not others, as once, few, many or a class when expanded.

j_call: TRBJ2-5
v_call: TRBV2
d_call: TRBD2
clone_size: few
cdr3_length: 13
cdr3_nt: TGTGCCAGCAGTTCTAGCGGGGAAGAGACCCAGTACTTC
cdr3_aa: CASSSSGEETQYF

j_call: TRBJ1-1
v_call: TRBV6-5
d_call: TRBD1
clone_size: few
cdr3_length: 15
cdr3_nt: TGTGCCAGCAGTACAGGGGGCACGGGGAACACTGAAGCTTTCTTT
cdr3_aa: CASSTGGTGNTEAFF

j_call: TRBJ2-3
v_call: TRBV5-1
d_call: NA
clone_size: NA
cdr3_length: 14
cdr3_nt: TGCGCCAGCAGCTTGTTGCGGGGCACAGATACGCAGTATTTT
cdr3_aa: CASSLLRGTDTQYF

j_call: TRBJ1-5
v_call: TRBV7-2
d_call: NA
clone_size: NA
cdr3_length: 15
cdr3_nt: TGTGCCAGCAGCATAATCATAGGGTCTTACCAGCCCCAGCATTTT
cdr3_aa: CASSIIIGSYQPQHF

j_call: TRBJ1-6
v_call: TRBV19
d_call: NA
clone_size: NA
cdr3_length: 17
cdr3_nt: TGTGCCAGTAGTTCAGCCCCGTCCCGCTCCTATAATTCACCCCTCCACTTT
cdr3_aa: CASSSAPSRSYNSPLHF

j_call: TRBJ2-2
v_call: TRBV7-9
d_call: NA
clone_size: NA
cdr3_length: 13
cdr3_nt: TGTGCCAGCACCCCTTTGAACACCGGGGAGCTGTTTTTT
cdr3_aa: CASTPLNTGELFF

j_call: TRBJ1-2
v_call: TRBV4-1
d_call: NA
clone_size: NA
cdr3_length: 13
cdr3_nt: TGCGCCAGCAGCCAAGCTGACAGGTATGGCTACACCTTC
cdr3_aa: CASSQADRYGYTF

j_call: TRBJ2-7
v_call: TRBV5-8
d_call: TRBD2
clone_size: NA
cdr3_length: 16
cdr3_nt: TGTGCCAGCAGCGCCCGGTGGCGGGAGAGAACCTACGAGCAGTACTTC
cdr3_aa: CASSARWRERTYEQYF

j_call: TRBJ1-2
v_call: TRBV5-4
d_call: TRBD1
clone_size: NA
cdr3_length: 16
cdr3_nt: TGTGCCAGCAGAAGCGACCCGACAGGGGGTGGGTATGGCTACACCTTC
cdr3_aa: CASRSDPTGGGYGYTF

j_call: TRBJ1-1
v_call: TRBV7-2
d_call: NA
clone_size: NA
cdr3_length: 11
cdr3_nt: TGTGCCAGCAGCTTAAGGGGTGAAGCTTTCTTT
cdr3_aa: CASSLRGEAFF

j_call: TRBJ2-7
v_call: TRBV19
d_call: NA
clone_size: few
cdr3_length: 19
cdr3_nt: TGTGCCAGTAGTATATCTCTCGTCAGGGTGATTCAGAGCTCCTACGAGCAGTACTTC
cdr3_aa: CASSISLVRVIQSSYEQYF

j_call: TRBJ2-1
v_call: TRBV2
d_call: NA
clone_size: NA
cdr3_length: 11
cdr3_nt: TGTGCCAGCAGTGCGGGCGGTATCCAGTTCTTC
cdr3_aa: CASSAGGIQFF

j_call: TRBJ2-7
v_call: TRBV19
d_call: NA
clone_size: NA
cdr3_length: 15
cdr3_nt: TGTGCCAGTAGTATAGATGGCGCCGGCTTCTACGAGCAGTACTTC
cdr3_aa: CASSIDGAGFYEQYF